This T cell receptor beta chain was captured in a study of cytomegalovirus exposure and HLA in healthy donors. The study, taken as a whole, reports: Later on, a genetic analysis was performed. It linked a missense variant in DCLRE1C with V- and J-gene trimming of TCR beta. Only CMV serostatus was available as immune exposure information.

Vbeta (60) and Jbeta (13) primers were used in the PCR. TCRdb's table, derived via immunoSEQ multiplex PCR, lists solely in-frame clones and lacks some. The table records about 120,000 clones, 77% of them present only once. In regard to this clone: Antigen unknown.

The source material was PBMCs. This TCR came from a man aged 40-55 years in good health and CMV-seropositive.

CDR3 amino acids: CASSIGQEQPQHF. The CDR3 nucleotides read TGTGCCAGTAGTATAGGACAGGAACAGCCCCAGCATTTT. The chain joins TRBV19 to TRBJ1-5, with a possible D match to TRBD1 (6 bases). The length of the CDR3 is 13 residues. V was clipped by 1 base and J by 7 bases, with 8 bases between them. Germline assignment: CDR1 LNHDA and CDR2 SQIVND (reference sequence). Looking up the rest from reference TRBV19 and TRBJ1-5 gives the full variable domain: DGGITQSPKYLFRKEGQNVTLSCEQNLNHDAMYWYRQDPGQGLRLIYYSQIVNDFQKGDIAEGYSVSREKKESFPLTVTSAQKNPTAFYLCASSIGQEQPQHFGDGTRLSIL.